The clone carrying this TCR beta chain came up a few times. Its antigen is still unknown. This record comes from a study of blood T cells in healthy people across ages. Broader study findings: Shifts in expanded clonotypes may have been confounded by donor CMV status, which was unknown. It was not possible, with unsorted PBMCs, to conclusively compare naive and antigen-experienced cells.

Germline lookup yields CDR1 SGHRS and CDR2 YFSETQ. This CDR3 is 15 amino acids long. Trimming cost V 2 bases and J 5 bases; bases outside gene matches: 5. A second PCR, run for about 6 to 11 cycles, used a sample-barcoded 5' primer plus a J-beta primer mix. TCRdb called the 5' RACE reads again in MiXCR, with one record for every CDR3 protein. The repertoire holds some 1.1 million distinct CDR3 sequences, around two fifths seen once, with about an eighth in the top ten. The sequenced material came from blood. The chain combines TRBV5-1 with TRBJ1-5; 9 bases agree with TRBD1. The receptor was derived from a man younger than 35 in good health. CDR3 nucleotides: TGCGCCAGCAGCTTCGGGACAGGGATCGATCAGCCCCAGCATTTT. This gives the protein CASSFGTGIDQPQHF.